Given below is one T cell receptor beta chain in context. This record comes from a study of blood T cell repertoires in COVID-19. The overall study: The samples span acute and convalescent COVID-19 from the United States, Italy and Spain.

V gave up 1 base and J gave up 4 bases, with 15 bases separating them. There are 16 residues in the CDR3. In germline, CDR1 is MGHRA, CDR2 YSYEKL. As originally analysed: Quantification of nucleated cells was approximated via reference gene primer amplification. Repertoires were generated with immunoSEQ multiplex PCR, while TCRdb's copy carries only in-frame clones and drops some. V, J and clone size were drawn from that table, and D and trimming were deduced from the DNA. The table lists 99,000 or so clones, more than 80% of them singletons. Sequenced material: peripheral blood. The chain recombines TRBV4-1 with TRBJ2-3; D is perhaps TRBD1 (6 bases). The TCR sequence derives from a woman in her sixties or seventies with acute or convalescent COVID-19. CDR3 residues: CASSQVPRGGADTQYF. CDR3 nucleotides: TGCGCCAGCAGCCAAGTTCCCAGGGGTGGGGCAGATACGCAGTATTTT.